This TCR beta chain was recorded in a study of shared clonotypes between healthy human individuals. Terminally differentiated effector memory CD45RA+ cells were left out of the naive CD8 fraction, which was CD45RO-negative and positively selected for CCR7. This CDR3 region has 12 residues. Trimming stripped 6 bases from V and 4 bases from J, with 8 bases between. Germline CDR1 is SEHNR and CDR2 is FQNEAQ (reference sequence). Details on this clone: Its antigen is not identified.

General study findings and limits: Sampling involved blood alone; tissue repertoires likely differ. Donors were few, which limited the genetic and exposure-history diversity represented. Compared with clonotypes that all four donors shared, non-shared clonotypes had lower generation probabilities.

Generated by immunoSEQ multiplex PCR, the TCRdb table keeps only in-frame clones and is missing some. The sample lists 550,000 to 650,000 clones; roughly 95% were seen once. This TCR was sampled from a woman aged 30 to 39 in good health. The sequenced sample consisted of naive CD8+ T cells sorted from blood. The chain recombines TRBV7-9 with TRBJ2-3, with D unresolved. This chain's CDR3 is CASSLISDTQYF. For the CDR3, the DNA is TGTGCCAGCAGTCTCATCTCAGATACGCAGTATTTT.